This TCR beta chain derives from a study of blood T cell repertoires in COVID-19 (dated by TCRdb to about 2020). The study in broad terms: The collaborator samples originated in the United States, Italy and Spain and spanned the acute and convalescent phases of COVID-19. Deeply sampled blood TCRbeta repertoires from subjects exposed to, actively infected with, or recovered from COVID-19 were included in the dataset. The sample metadata nearly always contained a de-identified subject ID, COVID-19 status, age in years and sex. Samples were obtained from the ongoing ImmuneRACE study (first 160 participants) and from over 1,000 subjects provided by 6 global collaborators. The material from the prospective study consisted of cDNA or gDNA derived from T cells, B-cell-depleted T cells, or PBMCs. Where available, HLA class I and class II types were taken from metadata supplied by the sample provider and were not determined by assay-based typing. The repertoires were released in a freely available public database intended as a resource for research on the immune response to SARS-CoV-2.

Beyond this particular receptor, the publication reports: Clinical and demographic metadata were provided uncurated, with the amount varying by source and participant.

CDR1 and CDR2, looked up from the germline V gene (reference sequence), are LGHDT and YNNKEL. The germline V end is reduced by 2 bases and the J end by 5 bases; junction bases left unmatched: 7. The CDR3 sequence holds 16 residues, the cysteine and phenylalanine included. The retained sequence is limited to the CDR3, 48 bases, with the frame set at the first base. TCRbeta CDR3 regions were amplified from genomic DNA using the immunoSEQ Assay, a bias-controlled multiplex PCR. The authors processed their data as follows. The number of nucleated cells in each sample was estimated by amplification of reference gene primers within the assay. To quantify the absolute abundance of each unique TCRbeta CDR3 rearrangement, sequence reads were collapsed and filtered. For each sample, productive Simpson clonality was calculated as the square root of Simpson's diversity index across productive rearrangements. What TCRdb holds here is the immuneACCESS table cut down to in-frame rearrangements. Part of the clones is not present; checked against another copy, under half of the missing clones reflect an unresolved V gene, and the others are unexplained. The V and J calls and the clone size are those of that table, but D and trimming were determined from the DNA. The sample table shows 55,000 to 75,000 clones, and about three quarters are seen once. The top ten clonotypes cover about 9.1% of the sample.

For this clone: The specificity of this receptor is unknown. Base qualities are not provided; no much larger clone lies one nucleotide away.

Whole blood was collected in K2EDTA tubes by collaborating institutions according to the institutions' own protocols. Collaborator samples were shipped for TCRbeta analysis as frozen whole blood, isolated PBMCs, or DNA extracted from either sample type. Sequences were obtained from peripheral blood. The sequence was collected from a human donor in a cohort sampled during active COVID-19. The receptor chain draws on TRBV3-1 (or the pseudogene TRBV3-2) and TRBJ2-4; 9 nucleotides in the junction match TRBD1. The CDR3 protein is CASSQTVDRGENIQYF. In nucleotide form, the sequence is TGTGCCAGCAGCCAAACTGTGGACAGGGGCGAAAACATTCAGTACTTC.